Presented here are 28 T cell receptor beta chains from one specimen sequenced in a study of cytomegalovirus exposure and HLA in healthy donors. The study ran its PCR with 60 Vbeta and 13 Jbeta primers. Clones were read by immunoSEQ multiplex PCR, and TCRdb kept only the in-frame ones, dropping some. The repertoire holds around 110,000 clones, with about 76% as singletons. The material sequenced was PBMCs. These receptors were obtained from a woman aged 50 to 60 in good health and CMV-seropositive.

The chain uses TRBV29-1 and TRBJ2-7; 7 bases are a match to TRBD1. The CDR3 covers 13 residues. Germline V CDR1 and CDR2: SQVTM, ANQGSEA. V gave up 6 bases and J gave up 4 bases; unmatched junction bases: 9. The DNA for the CDR3 is TGCAGCGTCACAGGACAGGCAATATACGAGCAGTACTTC. The encoded protein is CSVTGQAIYEQYF.

This sequence joins TRBV7-9 and TRBJ2-3; 9 nucleotides agree with TRBD2. This CDR3 region has 15 residues. CDR1 is SEHNR, CDR2 FQNEAQ, per germline (reference sequence). The J segment lost 6 bases and the V segment lost 5 bases, leaving 9 bases of the junction unmatched. CDR3 sequence: CASSPQAGGPDTQYF. In nucleotides, the CDR3 is TGTGCCAGCAGCCCACAAGCGGGGGGCCCCGATACGCAGTATTTT.

The chain has TRBV11-2 and TRBJ2-3, with 11 bases aligning to TRBD2. Germline lookup yields CDR1 SGHAT and CDR2 FQNNGV. This CDR3 is 15 amino acids long. J was trimmed by 6 bases and V by 6 bases; bases with no gene match: 8. For the CDR3, the DNA is TGTGCCAGCAGAGTAGCGGGGGGGCCATCGGATACGCAGTATTTT. It yields the protein CASRVAGGPSDTQYF.

The V call is TRBV6-5, the J call TRBJ1-1, with TRBD1 as a possible D gene (5 bases). Germline V gives CDR1 MNHEY, CDR2 SVGAGI. CDR3 size: 15 residues. Between the trimmed V and J ends, which lost 2 bases and 4 bases, there was a span of 14 bases. The CDR3 region is CASSYRGVSITEAFF. CDR3 sequence (DNA): TGTGCCAGCAGTTACAGGGGCGTGAGTATCACTGAAGCTTTCTTT.

The rearrangement uses TRBV29-1 and TRBJ1-2; D is possibly TRBD1 (5 bases). Trimming removed 4 bases from V and 4 bases from J, with 10 bases in between. The CDR3 loop spans 12 amino acids. The germline V gene encodes CDR1 SQVTM and CDR2 ANQGSEA. For the CDR3, the DNA is TGCAGCGTTGGTGCAGGGTCCTATGGCTACACCTTC. It is translated as CSVGAGSYGYTF.

The chain links TRBV4-2 to TRBJ2-5; TRBD2 might be the D (6 bases). Trimming left V 4 bases short and J 5 bases short, with 17 bases between. The length of the CDR3 is 15 residues. Germline V gives CDR1 LGHNA, CDR2 YNFKEQ. DNA for the CDR3: TGTGCCAGCAGCCTTGGAGGGGAGGTCCGGGAGACCCAGTACTTC. This translates into CASSLGGEVRETQYF.

In its sample, this clone was seen a few times. This sequence joins TRBV4-1 and TRBJ1-4; unclear D gene. Germline CDR1 and CDR2: MGHRA and YSYEKL. The CDR3 has 15 residues. V lost 0 bases and J 6 bases, leaving 11 bases between the germline ends. CDR3 in amino acids: CASSQDRRSDEKLFF. For the CDR3, the DNA is TGCGCCAGCAGCCAAGACAGGCGAAGTGATGAAAAACTGTTTTTT.

The chain employs TRBV9 and TRBJ2-3; D gene uncertain. V was trimmed by 4 bases and J by 0 bases, leaving 9 bases between them. The CDR3 consists of 14 residues. CDR1 and CDR2 (germline): SGDLS, YYNGEE. Written as DNA, the CDR3 is TGTGCCAGCAGCCCTAACCCTAGCACAGATACGCAGTATTTT. Amino acids: CASSPNPSTDTQYF.

The J gene is TRBJ1-2, the V gene TRBV16, with 8 bases that match TRBD1. V shed 0 bases, J shed 8 bases, and the junction held 5 bases outside the gene matches. Germline CDR1 reads KGHSY; CDR2 reads FQNENV. The CDR3 length is 14 residues. CDR3 sequence: CASSQSPGGDGYTF. The CDR3 region has the DNA TGTGCCAGCAGCCAATCTCCAGGGGGCGACGGCTACACCTTC.

The CDR3 reads CASSSTGTQYF. CDR3 coding DNA: TGTGCCAGCAGCTCCACAGGGACCCAGTACTTC. This chain joins TRBV7-2 and TRBJ2-5, with D perhaps TRBD1 (5 bases). This CDR3 is built from 11 residues. The V and J ends lost 4 bases and 7 bases respectively, with 7 bases between them. The V gene's germline CDR1 is SGHTA and CDR2 FQGNSA.

This chain links TRBV5-4 with TRBJ2-2, with D tentatively TRBD2 (6 bases). Germline assignment: CDR1 SGHNT and CDR2 YYREEE (reference sequence). V was cut by 5 bases and J by 5 bases, with 16 bases left in between. The CDR3 is 15 residues long. CDR3 protein: CASRRNGGWTGELFF. The CDR3 DNA reads TGTGCCAGCAGAAGGAACGGGGGATGGACCGGGGAGCTGTTTTTT.

This sequence joins TRBV19 and TRBJ2-1; TRBD1 aligns across 9 bases. The CDR3 consists of 16 residues. The V gene's germline CDR1 is LNHDA and CDR2 SQIVND (reference sequence). J was trimmed by 0 bases and V by 5 bases; bases with no gene match: 5. The CDR3, as DNA: TGTGCCAGTAGTCCCACAGGGGGCCGCTCCTACAATGAGCAGTTCTTC. It codes for CASSPTGGRSYNEQFF.

V gene TRBV13 combines with J gene TRBJ2-4; 7 bases are a match to TRBD1. With V trimmed by 5 bases and J by 10 bases, 8 bases remained unmatched. The germline CDR1 and CDR2 sequences are PRHDT and FYEKMQ (reference sequence). The CDR3 extends over 13 amino acids. CDR3 nucleotides: TGTGCCAGCAGCCTCCCCGGGACAGAAATTCAGTACTTC. This sequence encodes CASSLPGTEIQYF. Together with reference TRBV13 and TRBJ2-4, the CDR3 gives the full variable domain: AAGVIQSPRHLIKEKRETATLKCYPIPRHDTVYWYQQGPGQDPQFLISFYEKMQSDKGSIPDRFSAQQFSDYHSELNMSSLELGDSALYFCASSLPGTEIQYFGAGTRLSVL.

V and J are TRBV2 and TRBJ2-2; 7 positions match TRBD2. The germline gives CDR1 SNHLY, CDR2 FYNNEI. The CDR3 loop spans 16 amino acids. With V trimmed by 5 bases and J by 7 bases, 13 bases remained unmatched. CDR3 region: CASSPYAGDRFGELFF. The DNA for the CDR3 is TGTGCCAGCAGTCCCTATGCGGGGGACCGTTTCGGGGAGCTGTTTTTT.

As DNA, the CDR3 is TGTGCCAGCAGCTTAGTCCAGGGTGAAGTCCATGAGCAGTTCTTC. As protein: CASSLVQGEVHEQFF. This rearrangement joins TRBV11-2 to TRBJ2-1, with a tentative D call TRBD1 (5 bases). CDR1 is SGHAT, CDR2 FQNNGV, per germline. This CDR3 comprises 15 residues. V dropped 1 base and J dropped 8 bases, with 15 bases sitting between them.

The rearrangement uses TRBV6-5 and TRBJ1-4, with 10 bases identical to TRBD1. Trimming at V came to 5 bases and at J to 12 bases, leaving 6 bases not matched to a gene. Germline-derived CDR1 and CDR2 are MNHEY and SVGAGI. This CDR3 spans 13 amino acids. CDR3 protein: CASSQTGTGELFF. CDR3 coding DNA: TGTGCCAGCAGTCAAACCGGGACAGGGGAACTGTTTTTT.

The chain combines TRBV6-5 with TRBJ1-1, with no clear D. V was trimmed by 4 bases and J by 1 base, leaving 13 bases between them. The CDR3 is made up of 15 amino acids. CDR1 and CDR2 (germline): MNHEY, SVGAGI. The CDR3 protein is CASSSLQEENTEAFF. The CDR3 region has the DNA TGTGCCAGCAGTTCCCTCCAGGAAGAGAACACTGAAGCTTTCTTT.

This rearrangement joins TRBV4-1 to TRBJ2-1; 12 bases map to TRBD2. Germline trimming cut 3 bases from V and 2 bases from J; bases unmatched to any gene: 8. CDR1 is MGHRA, CDR2 YSYEKL, per germline. The CDR3 has 18 residues. In nucleotides, the CDR3 is TGCGCCAGCAGCCAGGCACCTAGCGGGGGGGCCACCTACAATGAGCAGTTCTTC. Translated: CASSQAPSGGATYNEQFF.

Sample share makes this clone medium-sized. The chain employs TRBV27 and TRBJ1-1; unclear D gene. With 6 bases removed from V and 6 bases from J, the gap between germline ends came to 14 bases. This CDR3 comprises 13 residues. Per germline, CDR1 MNHEY and CDR2 SMNVEV (reference sequence). The CDR3 DNA sequence: TGTGCCAGCAGCTGGGGTGGAGGACCTGAAGCTTTCTTT. Encoded protein: CASSWGGGPEAFF.

This chain uses TRBV18 with TRBJ2-7, with D tentatively TRBD1 (6 bases). V dropped 6 bases and J dropped 0 bases, with 18 bases sitting between them. The CDR3 sequence is 16 residues long. The germline gives CDR1 KGHSH, CDR2 LQKENI. DNA for the CDR3: TGTGCCAGCTCTCCTTTCGTGCAGGGGAGCTCCTACGAGCAGTACTTC. Translated, it gives CASSPFVQGSSYEQYF.

A few counts support this clone. The genes are TRBV28 and TRBJ2-1; maybe TRBD2 (7 bases). The CDR3 consists of 13 residues. Trimming took 8 bases from V and 2 from J, leaving 10 bases between them. CDR1 is MDHEN and CDR2 is SYDVKM in the germline V gene. This CDR3 reads CASYGGPYNEQFF. CDR3 coding DNA: TGTGCCAGCTACGGGGGGCCCTACAATGAGCAGTTCTTC.

The rearrangement joins TRBV28 to TRBJ2-4; no clear D. The CDR3 sequence is 14 residues long. Germline-derived CDR1 and CDR2 are MDHEN and SYDVKM. Trimming removed 5 bases from V and 0 bases from J, with 8 bases in between. The CDR3 is CASSRTPAKNIQYF. CDR3 DNA sequence: TGTGCCAGCAGTCGTACACCAGCCAAAAACATTCAGTACTTC.

This rearrangement joins TRBV6-6 to TRBJ2-1; 9 positions agree with TRBD2. Germline V gene data show CDR1 as MNHNY and CDR2 as SVGAGI (reference sequence). Germline trimming cut 0 bases from V and 8 bases from J; bases unmatched to any gene: 8. CDR3 length: 16 residues. The CDR3 here is CASSYSLRGGMDEQFF. The DNA for the CDR3 is TGTGCCAGCAGTTACTCGTTGCGGGGGGGCATGGATGAGCAGTTCTTC.

V and J are TRBV14 and TRBJ1-3, with D perhaps matching TRBD1 (5 bases). Germline loops: CDR1 SGHDN, CDR2 FVKESK. This CDR3 comprises 16 residues. Trimming cost V 4 bases and J 2 bases, with 15 bases left between them. The CDR3 DNA is TGTGCCAGCAGCCCAACCCGACACAGGACTGGAAACACCATATATTTT. Its translation: CASSPTRHRTGNTIYF. Full variable domain (outside the CDR3, taken from reference TRBV14 and TRBJ1-3): EAGVTQFPSHSVIEKGQTVTLRCDPISGHDNLYWYRRVMGKEIKFLLHFVKESKQDESGMPNNRFLAERTGGTYSTLKVQPAELEDSGVYFCASSPTRHRTGNTIYFGEGSWLTVV.

The chain combines TRBV19 with TRBJ2-7; possibly TRBD1 for D (5 bases). Germline loops: CDR1 LNHDA, CDR2 SQIVND (reference sequence). The germline V and J ends were trimmed by 1 base and 5 bases, with 9 bases remaining between them. The CDR3 totals 13 residues. CDR3 nucleotide sequence: TGTGCCAGTAGTATAGGGCTAGGGGACGAGCAGTACTTC. Protein: CASSIGLGDEQYF. Full variable domain (rest looked up from reference TRBV19 and TRBJ2-7): DGGITQSPKYLFRKEGQNVTLSCEQNLNHDAMYWYRQDPGQGLRLIYYSQIVNDFQKGDIAEGYSVSREKKESFPLTVTSAQKNPTAFYLCASSIGLGDEQYFGPGTRLTVT.

DNA of the CDR3: TGCGCCAGCAGCATACAGGGCACAGATACGCAGTATTTT. As protein: CASSIQGTDTQYF. The V call is TRBV5-1, the J call TRBJ2-3; perhaps TRBD1 as D (5 bases). V was trimmed by 4 bases and J by 1 base, leaving 7 bases between them. Germline V gives CDR1 SGHRS, CDR2 YFSETQ. The CDR3 has 13 residues.

This clone was recorded a few times. The CDR3 bases are TGTGCCAGCATGAGACTAGCGGGGGACAATGAGCAGTTCTTC. Its translation: CASMRLAGDNEQFF. The chain is built from TRBV6-1 and TRBJ2-1; the match to TRBD2 covers 12 bases. Germline values: CDR1 MNHNS, CDR2 SASEGT. J lost 5 bases, V lost 7 bases, and 3 bases had no gene match. The CDR3 loop spans 14 amino acids.

This chain connects TRBV14 to TRBJ2-5; D not resolved. CDR1 is SGHDN and CDR2 is FVKESK in the germline V gene. CDR3 size: 12 residues. Trimming took off 3 bases at V and 0 bases at J, with 2 bases between the two ends. The DNA for the CDR3 is TGTGCCAGCAGCCACTACCAAGAGACCCAGTACTTC. Translated, it gives CASSHYQETQYF.